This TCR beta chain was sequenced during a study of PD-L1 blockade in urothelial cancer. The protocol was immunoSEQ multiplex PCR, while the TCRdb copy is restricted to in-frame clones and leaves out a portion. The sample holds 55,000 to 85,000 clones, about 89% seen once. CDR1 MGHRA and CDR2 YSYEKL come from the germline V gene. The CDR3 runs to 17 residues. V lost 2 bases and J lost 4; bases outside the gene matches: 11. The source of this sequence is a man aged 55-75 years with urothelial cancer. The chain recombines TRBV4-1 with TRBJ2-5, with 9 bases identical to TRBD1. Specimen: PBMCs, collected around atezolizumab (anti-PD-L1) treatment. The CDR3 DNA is TGCGCCAGCAGCCAACCCCTTAGGACAGGGGAAAGAGAGACCCAGTACTTC. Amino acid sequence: CASSQPLRTGERETQYF.